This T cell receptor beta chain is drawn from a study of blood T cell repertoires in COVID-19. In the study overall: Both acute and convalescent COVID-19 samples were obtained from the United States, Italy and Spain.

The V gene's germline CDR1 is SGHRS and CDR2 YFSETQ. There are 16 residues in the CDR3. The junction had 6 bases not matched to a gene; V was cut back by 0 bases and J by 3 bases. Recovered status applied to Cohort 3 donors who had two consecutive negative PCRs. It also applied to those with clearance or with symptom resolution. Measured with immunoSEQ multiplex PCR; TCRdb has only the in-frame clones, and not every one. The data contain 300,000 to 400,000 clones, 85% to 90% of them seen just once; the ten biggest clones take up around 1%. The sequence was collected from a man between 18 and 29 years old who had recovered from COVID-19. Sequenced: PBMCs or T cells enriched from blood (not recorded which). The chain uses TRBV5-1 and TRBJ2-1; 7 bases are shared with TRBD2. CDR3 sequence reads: CASSLVAGENYNEQFF. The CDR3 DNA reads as TGCGCCAGCAGCTTGGTGGCGGGGGAGAACTACAATGAGCAGTTCTTC.